Following are 8 T cell receptor beta chains from one sample sequenced in a study of T cell clonality in common variable immunodeficiency. Using immunoSEQ multiplex PCR, the repertoire was profiled, and TCRdb retains in-frame clones only, with some absent. The sample shows tens of thousands of clones, none of them appearing just once. Source material: peripheral blood mononuclear cells. Every receptor here comes from a person aged 18 to 75 in good health.

This clone was seen repeatedly, ten times or more. The CDR3 extends 3 residues past the end of the read, so its final part is completed from the germline J gene. This chain links TRBV5-1 with TRBJ1-2; the D is unclear. V gave up 4 bases and J gave up 2 bases, with 15 bases separating them. The CDR3 sequence is 15 residues long. Germline CDR1 SGHRS, CDR2 YFSETQ. The CDR3 protein is CASSPPGYRNYGYTF. The part of the CDR3 DNA that was read is TGCGCCAGCAGCCCGCCCGGATACAGAAACTATGGC. The full variable domain, rest sourced from reference TRBV5-1 and TRBJ1-2, is KAGVTQTPRYLIKTRGQQVTLSCSPISGHRSVSWYQQTPGQGLQFLFEYFSETQRNKGNFPGRFSGRQFSNSRSEMNVSTLELGDSALYLCASSPPGYRNYGYTFGSGTRLTVV.

This clone was seen a few times. Read data end 3 residues before the CDR3 end; the end is taken from the germline J gene. The V and J genes are TRBV19 and TRBJ1-1, with D maybe TRBD1 (6 bases). CDR1 and CDR2 (germline): LNHDA, SQIVND (reference sequence). This CDR3 spans 14 amino acids. Between the trimmed V and J ends, which lost 7 bases and 4 bases, there was a span of 16 bases. CDR3 DNA, as far as it was read: TGTGCCAGTAATAAGGGGGTTCGGGTCACTGAA. This encodes CASNKGVRVTE. The full CDR3 sequence reads CASNKGVRVTEAFF.

This clone was recorded many times. The read halts 3 residues ahead of the CDR3 end, with the missing end drawn from the germline J gene. This chain links TRBV11-2 with TRBJ2-7, with D perhaps TRBD1 (5 bases). Germline V gene data show CDR1 as SGHAT and CDR2 as FQNNGV. V was clipped by 1 base and J by 6 bases, with 13 bases between them. This CDR3 is 14 amino acids long. CDR3 residues: CASSLGVGVGEQYF. The CDR3 bases that were read are TGTGCCAGCAGCTTAGGGGTAGGGGTTGGCGAG. Complete variable domain (other parts from reference TRBV11-2 and TRBJ2-7): EAGVAQSPRYKIIEKRQSVAFWCNPISGHATLYWYQQILGQGPKLLIQFQNNGVVDDSQLPKDRFSAERLKGVDSTLKIQPAKLEDSAVYLCASSLGVGVGEQYFGPGTRLTVT.

At least ten counts were recorded for this clone. Read data end 3 residues before the CDR3 end; the end is taken from the germline J gene. V is TRBV20-1 and J is TRBJ2-5; D is perhaps TRBD1 (6 bases). This CDR3 spans 14 amino acids. Per the germline V gene, CDR1 is DFQATT and CDR2 is SNEGSKA (reference sequence). Trimming shortened V by 6 bases and J by 4 bases, and 18 bases separated the two germline ends. This chain's CDR3 is CSARTGSGGETQYF. CDR3 bases read: TGCAGTGCCCGTACAGGGTCTGGCGGAGAGACC.

This clone occurred many times. CDR3 in amino acids: CASSLERGEKLFF. The DNA read from the CDR3 is TGTGCCAGTAGCCTCGAGCGGGGGGAAAAA. The chain recombines TRBV19 with TRBJ1-4; tentatively, D is TRBD1 (5 bases). Read coverage stops 3 residues before the CDR3 terminus; the germline J gene supplies the remainder. V lost 6 bases, J lost 8 bases, and 13 bases lay in between. Per the germline V gene, CDR1 is LNHDA and CDR2 is SQIVND (reference sequence). This CDR3 is 13 amino acids long. Combining the CDR3 with reference TRBV19 and TRBJ1-4 gives the whole variable domain DGGITQSPKYLFRKEGQNVTLSCEQNLNHDAMYWYRQDPGQGLRLIYYSQIVNDFQKGDIAEGYSVSREKKESFPLTVTSAQKNPTAFYLCASSLERGEKLFFGSGTQLSVL.

Ten or more counts support this clone. The CDR3 end falls 3 residues outside the read, so it is completed with the germline J gene. The J gene is TRBJ2-2, the V gene TRBV9, with TRBD2 matching over 9 bases. Trimming removed 5 bases from V and 4 bases from J; junction bases left unmatched: 3. Germline lookup yields CDR1 SGDLS and CDR2 YYNGEE. The CDR3 is made up of 14 amino acids. The CDR3 region is CASSIAGVTGELFF. The CDR3 DNA, read in part, is TGTGCCAGCAGTATAGCGGGAGTCACCGGGGAG.

Many counts were recorded for this clone. The read ends 3 residues before the CDR3 terminus; that terminus is restored from the germline J gene. The rearrangement joins TRBV20-1 to TRBJ1-1; tentative D call: TRBD1 (5 bases). CDR1 and CDR2 from the germline V gene are DFQATT and SNEGSKA (reference sequence). CDR3 length: 14 residues. With 0 bases removed from V and 3 bases from J, the gap between germline ends came to 11 bases. Incomplete CDR3 DNA: TGCAGTGCTAGAGATGACGGGGGGTACACTGAA. It codes for CSARDDGGYTE. The CDR3 as a whole reads CSARDDGGYTEAFF.

Many counts were recorded for this clone. Read data end 3 residues before the CDR3 end; the end is taken from the germline J gene. The V gene is TRBV20-1, the J gene TRBJ1-1; a weak D match, TRBD1 (6 bases). V lost 6 bases, J lost 1 base, and 12 bases lay in between. The germline CDR1 and CDR2 sequences are DFQATT and SNEGSKA (reference sequence). There are 13 residues in the CDR3. CDR3 DNA, as far as it was read: TGCAGTGCACACGACAGGACGAACACTGAA. It codes for CSAHDRTNTE. The CDR3 as a whole reads CSAHDRTNTEAFF.